This T cell receptor beta chain was sequenced during a study of shared clonotypes between healthy human individuals. Study-wide background: The study drew on two women and a few men aged 18 to 49 as donors.

Assay execution took place at the deep level. Some clones are missing from TCRdb's copy, which holds only in-frame ones; the method was immunoSEQ multiplex PCR. The sample lists 1,100,000 or so clones, about 80% occurring once. Trimming pared 2 bases from V and 4 bases from J, leaving 8 bases between. The V gene's germline CDR1 is MNHEY and CDR2 SVGAGI. The CDR3 extends over 14 amino acids. The sequencing input was memory CD4+ T cells from PBMCs. The subset was: CD45RA-negative fraction. This receptor was identified in a man between 18 and 35 years old in good health. Some clones in this sample may be carry-over from other donors' samples. The V gene is TRBV6-5, the J gene TRBJ2-2; D uncertain. CDR3 region: CASSYETATGELFF. Written as DNA, the CDR3 is TGTGCCAGCAGTTACGAAACAGCCACCGGGGAGCTGTTTTTT.